The clone carrying this T cell receptor beta chain was detected many times. Its antigen is undetermined. This specimen belongs to a study of identical twins. Study results and caveats: Out-of-frame sharing of TCR alpha in monozygotic twins was underestimated by models.

In TCRdb, the 5' RACE reads were re-called with MiXCR into one record per CDR3 protein. The table shows 250,000 to 300,000 distinct CDR3 sequences, with about 9% occurring only once. This CDR3 contains 15 residues. Germline-derived CDR1 and CDR2 are SGHDT and YYEEEE. The ends were cut back, 2 bases at V and 0 bases at J, with 12 bases in the middle. These data also formed part of another study, on yellow fever vaccine responses in identical twins.

This TCR was recovered from a woman between 18 and 30 years old in good health. Sequenced: CD8+ T cells sorted from blood. The J gene is TRBJ2-7, the V gene TRBV5-6; tentatively, D is TRBD1 or TRBD2 (6 bases each). The CDR3 is CASSLSGGGSYEQYF. The CDR3 nucleotides are TGTGCCAGCAGCTTAAGCGGAGGGGGCTCCTACGAGCAGTACTTC.